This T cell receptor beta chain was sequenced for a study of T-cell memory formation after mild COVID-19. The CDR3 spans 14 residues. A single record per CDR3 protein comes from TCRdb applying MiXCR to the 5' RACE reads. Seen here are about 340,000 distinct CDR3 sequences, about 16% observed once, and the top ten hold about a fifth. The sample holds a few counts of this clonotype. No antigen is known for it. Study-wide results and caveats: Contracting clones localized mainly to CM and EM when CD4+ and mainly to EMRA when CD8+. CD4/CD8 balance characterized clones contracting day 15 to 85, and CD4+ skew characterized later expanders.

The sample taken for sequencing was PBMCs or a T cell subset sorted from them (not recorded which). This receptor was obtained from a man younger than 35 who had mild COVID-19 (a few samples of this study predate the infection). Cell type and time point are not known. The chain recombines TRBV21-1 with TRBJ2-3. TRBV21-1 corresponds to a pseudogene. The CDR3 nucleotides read TGTGCCAGCGGGAAGGAAACGGTGGTGGATACGCAGTATTTT. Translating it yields CASGKETVVDTQYF.